This T cell receptor (beta chain) was sequenced for a study of T cell responses to AZD1222 COVID-19 vaccine. As regards this clone: The antigen is not known.

Sequencing used immunoSEQ multiplex PCR; TCRdb keeps in-frame clones, though not all of them. This sample has some 130,000 clones, with under 90% found just once. The V end lost 7 bases, the J end lost 4 bases, and 14 bases lay between the germline ends. The CDR3 sequence is 15 residues long. Germline-derived CDR1 and CDR2 are SGHVS and FQNEAQ. The study's findings and limits: White British donors predominated, females outnumbered males, and clonal diversity was possibly underestimated.

This receptor was obtained from an adult in good health. The material was peripheral blood, obtained on day 0 of AZD1222 vaccination. The V gene is TRBV7-8, the J gene TRBJ1-6; D is uncertain. CDR3 residues: CASTLAGIYNSPLHF. The CDR3 region has the DNA TGTGCCAGCACACTGGCCGGGATTTATAATTCACCCCTCCACTTT.